The TCR beta chain described here comes from a study of patients and donors after allogeneic stem cell transplantation. The CDR3 runs 13 residues. From germline, CDR1 is SNHLY and CDR2 FYNNEI. V lost 8 bases to trimming and J lost 6 bases; unmatched junction nucleotides: 9. Using its own MiXCR run on the RT-PCR reads, TCRdb lists one record per CDR3 protein. The repertoire has over 5,500 distinct CDR3 sequences, 10% to 15% of them found once; the top ten carry around 49%. In its sample, this clonotype is medium-sized. The clonotype was recovered from a human donor who was either an allogeneic HSCT recipient or a stem cell or donor lymphocyte infusion donor (not recorded which). It is not recorded whose cells these are; they may come from a transplant donor. The chain couples TRBV2 to TRBJ1-2; 7 nucleotides align to TRBD1. Sequencing input: blood, either unsorted or a sorted T cell fraction (not recorded which). The CDR3 is CASGLTGLDGYTF. The CDR3 DNA follows: TGTGCCAGCGGACTGACAGGGTTGGATGGCTACACCTTC.